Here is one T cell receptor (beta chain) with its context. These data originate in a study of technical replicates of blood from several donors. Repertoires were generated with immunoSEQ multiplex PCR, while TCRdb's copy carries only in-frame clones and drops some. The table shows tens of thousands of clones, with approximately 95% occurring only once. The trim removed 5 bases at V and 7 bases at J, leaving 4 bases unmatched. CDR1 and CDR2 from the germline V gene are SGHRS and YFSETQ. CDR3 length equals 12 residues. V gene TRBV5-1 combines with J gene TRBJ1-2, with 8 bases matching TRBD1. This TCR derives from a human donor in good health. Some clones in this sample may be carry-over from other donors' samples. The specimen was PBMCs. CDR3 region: CASSSDRGGYTF. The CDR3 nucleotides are TGCGCCAGCAGTTCCGACAGGGGTGGCTACACCTTC. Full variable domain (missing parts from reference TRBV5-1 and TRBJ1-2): KAGVTQTPRYLIKTRGQQVTLSCSPISGHRSVSWYQQTPGQGLQFLFEYFSETQRNKGNFPGRFSGRQFSNSRSEMNVSTLELGDSALYLCASSSDRGGYTFGSGTRLTVV.